The 24 T cell receptor beta chains in this list originate from one sample, sequenced in a study of shared clonotypes between healthy human individuals. Clones were read by immunoSEQ multiplex PCR, and TCRdb kept only the in-frame ones, dropping some. The table includes over a million clones, around 78% detected once. Specimen: memory CD4+ T cells from PBMCs. Subset given: CD45RA-negative fraction. These receptors all stem from a man aged 18 to 30 in good health. Some clones in this sample may be carry-over from other donors' samples.

V gene TRBV13 combines with J gene TRBJ2-2; 9 bases match TRBD2. With V trimmed by 4 bases and J by 6 bases, 12 bases remained unmatched. Germline CDR1 reads PRHDT; CDR2 reads FYEKMQ (reference sequence). The CDR3 is 17 amino acids. The CDR3 region has the DNA TGTGCCAGCAGCTCCCGCCTAGCGGGGTTAATTTCCGGGGAGCTGTTTTTT. It is translated as CASSSRLAGLISGELFF. The variable domain in full, with the rest retrieved from reference TRBV13 and TRBJ2-2, is AAGVIQSPRHLIKEKRETATLKCYPIPRHDTVYWYQQGPGQDPQFLISFYEKMQSDKGSIPDRFSAQQFSDYHSELNMSSLELGDSALYFCASSSRLAGLISGELFFGEGSRLTVL.

V usage is TRBV5-1 and J usage is TRBJ2-7; D is uncertain. The CDR3 has 14 amino acids. Germline V lookup: CDR1 SGHRS, CDR2 YFSETQ. Trimming took 5 bases from V and 3 from J, leaving 15 bases between them. In DNA, the CDR3 is TGCGCCAGCAGGTCTCTAGACTCAAACTACGAGCAGTACTTC. Encoded protein: CASRSLDSNYEQYF.

J is TRBJ2-3 and V is TRBV2; TRBD1 aligns across 8 bases. Germline V lookup: CDR1 SNHLY, CDR2 FYNNEI. The CDR3 is made up of 14 amino acids. V dropped 2 bases and J dropped 4; count of bases not matched to a gene: 2. In nucleotides, the CDR3 is TGTGCCAGCAGTGAACAGGGGGCCTCAGATACGCAGTATTTT. Encoded protein: CASSEQGASDTQYF.

This clone was detected only once. The rearrangement links TRBV5-6 to TRBJ1-5; D possibly corresponds to TRBD1 (6 bases). Per germline, CDR1 SGHDT and CDR2 YYEEEE. Trimming removed 3 bases from V and 4 bases from J, with 11 bases in between. This CDR3 comprises 14 residues. This CDR3 reads CASSSQGWNQPQHF. The CDR3 nucleotides are TGTGCCAGCAGCTCTCAGGGGTGGAATCAGCCCCAGCATTTT.

The chain uses TRBV2 and TRBJ2-2; 9 bases are shared with TRBD1. The CDR3 extends over 16 amino acids. V lost 7 bases and J lost 4; bases outside the gene matches: 10. Per the germline V gene, CDR1 is SNHLY and CDR2 is FYNNEI. DNA of the CDR3: TGTGCCAGCAAGTCGTCGGGACAGGGAGGCACCGGGGAGCTGTTTTTT. Translation: CASKSSGQGGTGELFF.

The chain employs TRBV10-3 and TRBJ2-7; 9 nucleotides align to TRBD2. With V trimmed by 8 bases and J by 4 bases, 12 bases remained unmatched. The CDR3 has 15 residues. Per the germline V gene, CDR1 is ENHRY and CDR2 is SYGVKD. CDR3 region: CAISAGLAGPYEQYF. The CDR3 DNA sequence: TGTGCCATCTCGGCTGGGCTAGCGGGACCATACGAGCAGTACTTC.

As to this clone: This may be a read error, as it is one base from a much larger clone. This chain uses TRBV30 with TRBJ2-3, with 7 nucleotides matching TRBD1. With V trimmed by 2 bases and J by 2 bases, 13 bases remained unmatched. The CDR3 has 17 amino acids. Germline-derived CDR1 and CDR2 are GTSNPN and SVGIG (reference sequence). The CDR3 DNA reads as TGTGCCTGGAGTAGCACGACTCTGGGACAGATCACAGATACGCAGTATTTT. The encoded protein is CAWSSTTLGQITDTQYF.

The CDR3 is CASSTGMNYGYTF. Written as DNA, the CDR3 is TGTGCCAGCAGTACCGGGATGAACTATGGCTACACCTTC. The chain couples TRBV4-2 to TRBJ1-2; D call uncertain. V was cut by 6 bases and J by 2 bases, with 10 bases left in between. The germline V gene encodes CDR1 LGHNA and CDR2 YNFKEQ. CDR3 length: 13 residues.

Details on this clone: The sample contains more than one DNA sequence encoding this CDR3. The chain links TRBV28 to TRBJ2-2; no clear D gene. Germline CDR1 and CDR2: MDHEN and SYDVKM. The CDR3 totals 13 residues. V was trimmed by 1 base and J by 3 bases, leaving 3 bases between them. The CDR3 coding sequence is TGTGCCAGCAGTTTATCCGACACCGGGGAGCTGTTTTTT. It encodes CASSLSDTGELFF.

The chain has TRBV2 and TRBJ2-1; TRBD2 aligns across 7 bases. This CDR3 comprises 15 residues. CDR1 SNHLY and CDR2 FYNNEI come from the germline V gene. J was trimmed by 4 bases and V by 5 bases; bases with no gene match: 8. The chain's CDR3 is CASSFQRGPYNEQFF. In nucleotides, the CDR3 is TGTGCCAGCAGTTTTCAGCGGGGCCCTTACAATGAGCAGTTCTTC.

The rearrangement joins TRBV4-3 to TRBJ1-5; no firm D call. The CDR3 consists of 15 residues. Germline CDR1 LGHNA, CDR2 YSLEER. V was trimmed by 6 bases and J by 0 bases, leaving 12 bases between them. DNA for the CDR3: TGCGCCAGCAGTCTCGGCCTAGATAGCAATCAGCCCCAGCATTTT. Translated, it gives CASSLGLDSNQPQHF.

This chain joins TRBV27 and TRBJ2-2, with 15 bases matching TRBD2. The V gene end was trimmed by 4 bases and the J gene end by 5 bases; junction bases not matched to a gene: 2. The length of the CDR3 is 16 residues. The germline V gene encodes CDR1 MNHEY and CDR2 SMNVEV (reference sequence). CDR3 DNA: TGTGCCAGCAGTTGGACTAGCGGGAGGGTAACCGGGGAGCTGTTTTTT. Translation gives CASSWTSGRVTGELFF.

This chain connects TRBV27 to TRBJ2-3; maybe TRBD1 (7 bases). This CDR3 comprises 15 residues. Germline loops: CDR1 MNHEY, CDR2 SMNVEV (reference sequence). Trimming took off 2 bases at V and 3 bases at J, with 12 bases between the two ends. CDR3 loop: CASSLGGTVTDTQYF. The CDR3 DNA reads as TGTGCCAGCAGTTTAGGCGGGACAGTTACAGATACGCAGTATTTT.

The gene calls are TRBV5-1 and TRBJ2-3; TRBD1 matches 9 bases. Germline CDR1 reads SGHRS; CDR2 reads YFSETQ. V shed 5 bases, J shed 4 bases, and the junction held 8 bases outside the gene matches. There are 15 residues in the CDR3. The chain's CDR3 is CASRVGDRAPDTQYF. CDR3 bases: TGCGCCAGCAGGGTAGGGGACAGGGCCCCAGATACGCAGTATTTT.

The gene calls are TRBV30 and TRBJ1-2; D remains ambiguous. Germline CDR1 GTSNPN, CDR2 SVGIG (reference sequence). The germline V and J ends were trimmed by 1 base and 6 bases, with 9 bases remaining between them. The CDR3 has 12 amino acids. Here the CDR3 DNA reads TGTGCCTGGAGTGCACGACTAGATGGCTACACCTTC. It encodes CAWSARLDGYTF.

The chain is built from TRBV4-3 and TRBJ1-2; 7 nucleotides agree with TRBD1. V was clipped by 0 bases and J by 0 bases; unmatched bases: 16. Germline V lookup: CDR1 LGHNA, CDR2 YSLEER. This CDR3 region has 20 residues. CDR3 loop: CASSQDLLAGQMFPNYGYTF. CDR3 DNA sequence: TGCGCCAGCAGCCAAGATTTATTAGCGGGACAGATGTTTCCTAACTATGGCTACACCTTC.

The chain uses TRBV6-6 and TRBJ2-2; D gene uncertain. Germline CDR1 and CDR2: MNHNY and SVGAGI (reference sequence). The CDR3 is 16 residues long. Trimming shortened V by 4 bases and J by 0 bases, and 12 bases separated the two germline ends. CDR3 bases: TGTGCCAGCAGTTCACACCGCCCATCGAACACCGGGGAGCTGTTTTTT. Protein sequence: CASSSHRPSNTGELFF.

The gene calls are TRBV15 and TRBJ2-7, with D perhaps matching TRBD1 (5 bases). The CDR3 is 15 amino acids. Germline V CDR1 and CDR2: LNHNV, YYDKDF (reference sequence). V was shortened by 0 bases and J by 5 bases, with 14 bases between the two germline ends. This CDR3 is CATSRDPNPRDEQYF. DNA of the CDR3: TGTGCCACCAGCAGAGATCCAAACCCCAGGGACGAGCAGTACTTC.

V is TRBV5-1 and J is TRBJ2-5, with TRBD2 as a possible D gene (6 bases). The germline V and J ends were trimmed by 4 bases and 2 bases, with 15 bases remaining between them. The CDR3 has 15 residues. Germline CDR1 and CDR2: SGHRS and YFSETQ. CDR3 sequence reads: CASSLGSSVQETQYF. CDR3 in DNA: TGCGCCAGCAGCCTGGGGTCTAGCGTTCAAGAGACCCAGTACTTC.

This clone occurred a few times. The chain is built from TRBV2 and TRBJ1-5; D gene unclear. Per the germline V gene, CDR1 is SNHLY and CDR2 is FYNNEI. V was pared by 6 bases and J by 4 bases, with 10 bases between. The CDR3 extends over 13 amino acids. The DNA of the CDR3 is TGTGCCAGCAGCGCTCAAAGGAATCAGCCCCAGCATTTT. This translates into CASSAQRNQPQHF.

The J gene is TRBJ1-2, the V gene TRBV5-6; D gene uncertain. The germline CDR1 and CDR2 sequences are SGHDT and YYEEEE. The CDR3 spans 15 residues. V was cut by 6 bases and J by 6 bases, with 21 bases left in between. The CDR3 DNA is TGTGCCAGCACCACATTAGGACGGGGAATCAATGGCTACACCTTC. It codes for CASTTLGRGINGYTF.

The rearrangement uses TRBV7-9 and TRBJ1-4; 7 bases are a match to TRBD1. V lost 3 bases and J lost 4; bases outside the gene matches: 8. From germline, CDR1 is SEHNR and CDR2 FQNEAQ (reference sequence). This CDR3 comprises 16 residues. The CDR3 DNA is TGTGCCAGCAGCTTCCATCGGACAGGCGATAATGAAAAACTGTTTTTT. Translating gives CASSFHRTGDNEKLFF.

The gene calls are TRBV7-9 and TRBJ2-2; D is possibly TRBD1 (6 bases). Between the trimmed V and J ends, which lost 2 bases and 4 bases, there was a span of 14 bases. CDR3 length: 16 amino acids. CDR1 is SEHNR, CDR2 FQNEAQ, per germline (reference sequence). The CDR3 here is CASSLQGRTITGELFF. In DNA, the CDR3 is TGTGCCAGCAGCTTACAGGGGCGGACCATCACCGGGGAGCTGTTTTTT.

This chain connects TRBV28 to TRBJ2-1; 8 bases fit TRBD2. The CDR3 totals 13 residues. V was pared by 10 bases and J by 1 base, with 3 bases of the junction left unmatched. CDR1 and CDR2 from the germline V gene are MDHEN and SYDVKM. CDR3 loop: CAIRGGSYNEQFF. The CDR3 region has the DNA TGTGCCATCCGGGGGGGGTCCTACAATGAGCAGTTCTTC. The full variable domain, its missing parts supplied by reference TRBV28 and TRBJ2-1, is DVKVTQSSRYLVKRTGEKVFLECVQDMDHENMFWYRQDPGLGLRLIYFSYDVKMKEKGDIPEGYSVSREKKERFSLILESASTNQTSMYLCAIRGGSYNEQFFGPGTRLTVL.